Below, 8 T cell receptor beta chains from the same sample are listed, as sequenced in a study of cytotoxic CD8 clonotypes in ibrutinib-treated CLL. Assay used: immunoSEQ multiplex PCR; TCRdb lists only in-frame clones, some missing. The data contain 27,000 or so clones, roughly 85% of them singletons. Specimen: PBMCs, collected after 24 months of ibrutinib treatment. All receptors come from a human donor with chronic lymphocytic leukemia.

This chain links TRBV15 with TRBJ2-2; 10 bases map to TRBD1. The CDR3 spans 17 residues. Germline CDR1 reads LNHNV; CDR2 reads YYDKDF (reference sequence). V was pared by 8 bases and J by 4 bases, with 13 bases of the junction left unmatched. The CDR3 sequence: CATQKGPGTGVTGELFF. The DNA for the CDR3 is TGTGCCACCCAAAAGGGCCCGGGGACAGGGGTCACCGGGGAGCTGTTTTTT.

The rearrangement joins TRBV9 to TRBJ1-3; unclear D gene. V was cut by 0 bases and J by 0 bases, with 19 bases left in between. CDR1 is SGDLS and CDR2 is YYNGEE in the germline V gene. The CDR3 has 19 residues. CDR3: CASSVENRAVGSSGNTIYF. DNA for the CDR3: TGTGCCAGCAGCGTAGAAAATCGGGCAGTGGGGAGCTCTGGAAACACCATATATTTT.

The rearrangement links TRBV4-1 to TRBJ1-1, with 11 bases identical to TRBD1. Germline loops: CDR1 MGHRA, CDR2 YSYEKL. V lost 4 bases to trimming and J lost 7 bases; unmatched junction nucleotides: 5. The CDR3 loop spans 14 amino acids. CDR3 amino acids: CASSPGQGADEAFF. The CDR3 bases are TGCGCCAGCAGCCCTGGACAGGGGGCTGATGAAGCTTTCTTT.

This clone appeared once. The chain couples TRBV28 to TRBJ1-5; D may be TRBD1 (6 bases). V was pared by 7 bases and J by 4 bases, with 11 bases between. There are 13 residues in the CDR3. Germline CDR1 reads MDHEN; CDR2 reads SYDVKM. CDR3 sequence: CASIERGNQPQHF. In DNA, the CDR3 is TGTGCCAGCATTGAAAGGGGGAATCAGCCCCAGCATTTT.

A note on this clone: This sample also contains other DNA sequences that code for the same CDR3. The gene calls are TRBV6-4 and TRBJ1-5; D ambiguous. The CDR3 runs 13 residues. The germline V and J ends were trimmed by 4 bases and 0 bases, with 4 bases remaining between them. Germline V gives CDR1 MRHNA, CDR2 SNTAGT. The CDR3, as DNA: TGTGCCAGCAGTGTGGATAGCAATCAGCCCCAGCATTTT. This codes for CASSVDSNQPQHF.

J is TRBJ1-3 and V is TRBV10-1, with D uncertain. Trimming shortened V by 0 bases and J by 0 bases, and 3 bases separated the two germline ends. Germline-derived CDR1 and CDR2 are WNHNN and SYGVQD (reference sequence). This CDR3 has 14 residues. This CDR3 reads CASSESISGNTIYF. Here the CDR3 DNA reads TGCGCCAGCAGTGAGTCGATCTCTGGAAACACCATATATTTT.

The chain recombines TRBV7-3 with TRBJ2-3; TRBD1 might be the D (6 bases). Germline V lookup: CDR1 SGHTA, CDR2 FQGTGA. V was pared by 2 bases and J by 1 base, with 10 bases between. This CDR3 comprises 15 residues. This CDR3 is CASSLLGGGTDTQYF. In DNA, the CDR3 is TGTGCCAGCAGCTTATTAGGGGGTGGCACAGATACGCAGTATTTT.

The chain recombines TRBV7-3 with TRBJ2-2; D unresolved. The V end was cut by 5 bases, the J end by 1 base, with 8 bases between. The length of the CDR3 is 14 residues. Germline CDR1 and CDR2: SGHTA and FQGTGA. CDR3 in amino acids: CASSALQNTGELFF. The CDR3 DNA reads TGTGCCAGCAGCGCTCTACAGAACACCGGGGAGCTGTTTTTT.